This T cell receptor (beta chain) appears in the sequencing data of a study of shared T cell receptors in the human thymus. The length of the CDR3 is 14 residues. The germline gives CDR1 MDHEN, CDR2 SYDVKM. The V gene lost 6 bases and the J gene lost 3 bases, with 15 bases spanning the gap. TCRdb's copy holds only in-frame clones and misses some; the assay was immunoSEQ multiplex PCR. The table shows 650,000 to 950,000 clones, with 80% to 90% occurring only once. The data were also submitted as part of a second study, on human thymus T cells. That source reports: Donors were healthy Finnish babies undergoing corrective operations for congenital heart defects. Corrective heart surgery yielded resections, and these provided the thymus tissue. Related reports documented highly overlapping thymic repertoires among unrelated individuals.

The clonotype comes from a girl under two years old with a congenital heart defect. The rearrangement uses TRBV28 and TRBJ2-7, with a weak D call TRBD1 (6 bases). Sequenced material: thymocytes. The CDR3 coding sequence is TGTGCCAGCAGGGAGCGGACAGAGAGCTACGAGCAGTACTTC. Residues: CASRERTESYEQYF.